This passage covers 26 T cell receptor beta chains from one sample sequenced in a study of cytomegalovirus exposure and HLA in healthy donors. PCR primers comprised 60 Vbeta and 13 Jbeta primers. Only in-frame clones appear in the TCRdb table, and some are missing; sequencing was by immunoSEQ multiplex PCR. The table lists around 220,000 clones, approximately 80% of them singletons. Sequencing used PBMCs. The receptors here all came from a girl aged 10 to 17 in good health and CMV-seronegative.

The chain recombines TRBV11-2 with TRBJ1-1, with D unresolved. The CDR3 is made up of 11 amino acids. Trimming shortened V by 4 bases and J by 8 bases, and 8 bases separated the two germline ends. CDR1 and CDR2 (germline): SGHAT, FQNNGV. CDR3 bases: TGTGCCAGCAGCTCTGGAGGGGAAGCTTTCTTT. The encoded protein is CASSSGGEAFF.

This chain joins TRBV6-5 and TRBJ2-5, with D unclear. CDR3 length: 14 amino acids. Germline CDR1 MNHEY, CDR2 SVGAGI. The ends were cut back, 1 base at V and 2 bases at J, with 8 bases in the middle. The CDR3 protein is CASSYFEAQETQYF. The CDR3 nucleotides are TGTGCCAGCAGTTACTTCGAGGCTCAAGAGACCCAGTACTTC.

V is TRBV7-8 and J is TRBJ2-1; D might be TRBD1 (8 bases). Germline CDR1 and CDR2: SGHVS and FQNEAQ. Trimming removed 2 bases from V and 10 bases from J, with 21 bases in between. The CDR3 has 16 residues. The CDR3, as DNA: TGTGCCAGCAGCTTATTCACAGGGGGAGGGGGCTGGGAGCAGTTCTTC. Translating it yields CASSLFTGGGGWEQFF.

The chain uses TRBV30 and TRBJ2-7, with D uncertain. The CDR3 totals 11 residues. The germline V and J ends were trimmed by 3 bases and 1 base, with 4 bases remaining between them. Germline CDR1 GTSNPN, CDR2 SVGIG (reference sequence). CDR3 coding DNA: TGTGCCTGGAGCCAGTCCTACGAGCAGTACTTC. This gives the protein CAWSQSYEQYF.

V is TRBV27 and J is TRBJ2-1; D not certain. Per germline, CDR1 MNHEY and CDR2 SMNVEV (reference sequence). Trimming left V 6 bases short and J 13 bases short, with 13 bases between. The CDR3 spans 11 residues. This CDR3 reads CASRRISSQFF. In nucleotides, the CDR3 is TGTGCCAGCAGACGTATTAGTAGTCAGTTCTTC.

This clone has just a few counts. The chain couples TRBV2 to TRBJ1-5; 8 bases are shared with TRBD1. V dropped 7 bases and J dropped 2; count of bases not matched to a gene: 7. The germline V gene has CDR1 SNHLY and CDR2 FYNNEI. The CDR3 covers 15 residues. For the CDR3, the DNA is TGTGCCAGCATGAGGGACAGGACAGGCAATCAGCCCCAGCATTTT. It is translated as CASMRDRTGNQPQHF.

The rearrangement uses TRBV5-4 and TRBJ2-7, with 12 bases fitting TRBD1. The germline V gene has CDR1 SGHNT and CDR2 YYREEE (reference sequence). CDR3 length: 15 amino acids. With V trimmed by 2 bases and J by 7 bases, 7 bases remained unmatched. The CDR3 spells CASSFPGTGGSEQYF. CDR3 DNA sequence: TGTGCCAGCAGCTTTCCCGGGACAGGGGGCAGTGAGCAGTACTTC.

V usage is TRBV19 and J usage is TRBJ1-1; no clear D gene. Germline lookup yields CDR1 LNHDA and CDR2 SQIVND (reference sequence). The CDR3 consists of 14 residues. V gave up 3 bases and J gave up 4 bases, with 12 bases separating them. Written as DNA, the CDR3 is TGTGCCAGTAGTATCGTGTCAGGTCGCACTGAAGCTTTCTTT. This gives the protein CASSIVSGRTEAFF. Full variable domain (rest looked up from reference TRBV19 and TRBJ1-1): DGGITQSPKYLFRKEGQNVTLSCEQNLNHDAMYWYRQDPGQGLRLIYYSQIVNDFQKGDIAEGYSVSREKKESFPLTVTSAQKNPTAFYLCASSIVSGRTEAFFGQGTRLTVV.

This chain connects TRBV4-3 to TRBJ1-1; D remains ambiguous. The germline CDR1 and CDR2 sequences are LGHNA and YSLEER. The V gene lost 0 bases and the J gene lost 2 bases, with 7 bases spanning the gap. The CDR3 consists of 14 residues. The CDR3 here is CASSQDRGNTEAFF. The CDR3, as DNA: TGCGCCAGCAGCCAAGATCGGGGAAACACTGAAGCTTTCTTT.

The chain is built from TRBV4-1 and TRBJ2-1, with 8 bases fitting TRBD1. J gave up 6 bases and V 4 bases, and 8 bases lay outside the gene matches. The CDR3 extends over 15 amino acids. From germline, CDR1 is MGHRA and CDR2 YSYEKL. CDR3: CASSLRTGQRNEQFF. CDR3 sequence (DNA): TGCGCCAGCAGCCTCAGGACAGGGCAGCGCAATGAGCAGTTCTTC.

The chain recombines TRBV2 with TRBJ2-1, with TRBD1 matching over 7 bases. CDR3 length: 12 residues. CDR1 is SNHLY and CDR2 is FYNNEI in the germline V gene. Trimming at V came to 6 bases and at J to 12 bases, leaving 8 bases not matched to a gene. CDR3 protein: CASRDDRAGQFF. In DNA form, the CDR3 reads TGTGCCAGCAGAGACGACAGGGCCGGGCAGTTCTTC.

The chain links TRBV7-3 to TRBJ2-5, with 11 bases that match TRBD2. The germline V gene encodes CDR1 SGHTA and CDR2 FQGTGA. V trimming: 4 bases; J trimming: 5 bases; junction bases outside the gene matches: 6. The CDR3 length is 15 residues. CDR3 sequence: CASSSTSGAAETQYF. The CDR3 bases are TGTGCCAGCAGCTCGACTAGCGGGGCTGCGGAGACCCAGTACTTC. Using reference TRBV7-3 and TRBJ2-5 for the parts outside the CDR3, the full variable domain is GAGVSQTPSNKVTEKGKYVELRCDPISGHTALYWYRQSLGQGPEFLIYFQGTGAADDSGLPNDRFFAVRPEGSVSTLKIQRTERGDSAVYLCASSSTSGAAETQYFGPGTRLLVL.

The chain carries TRBV15 and TRBJ2-1; the match to TRBD1 covers 10 bases. V trimming: 1 base; J trimming: 4 bases; junction bases outside the gene matches: 4. There are 16 residues in the CDR3. Germline CDR1 is LNHNV and CDR2 is YYDKDF (reference sequence). CDR3: CATSRAGTGAYNEQFF. CDR3 DNA sequence: TGTGCCACCAGCAGAGCCGGGACAGGGGCTTACAATGAGCAGTTCTTC.

The chain links TRBV30 to TRBJ2-7; 8 bases align to TRBD1. The V gene end was trimmed by 1 base and the J gene end by 0 bases; junction bases not matched to a gene: 5. Germline-derived CDR1 and CDR2 are GTSNPN and SVGIG (reference sequence). The CDR3 contains 15 residues. The CDR3 loop is CAWSGGQEYSYEQYF. The CDR3 region has the DNA TGTGCCTGGAGTGGGGGACAGGAATACTCCTACGAGCAGTACTTC.

This rearrangement joins TRBV2 to TRBJ2-5; 7 bases match TRBD1. J lost 4 bases, V lost 1 base, and 6 bases had no gene match. Per the germline V gene, CDR1 is SNHLY and CDR2 is FYNNEI. The CDR3 contains 15 residues. The CDR3 is CASSEEGAWGETQYF. The DNA for the CDR3 is TGTGCCAGCAGTGAAGAGGGGGCCTGGGGAGAGACCCAGTACTTC.

The gene calls are TRBV27 and TRBJ2-3, with 7 bases lining up with TRBD2. The ends lost 0 bases at V and 0 bases at J; junction bases unmatched: 6. Germline values: CDR1 MNHEY, CDR2 SMNVEV (reference sequence). The CDR3 has 17 amino acids. The CDR3 here is CASSLSGLAVSTDTQYF. CDR3 DNA: TGTGCCAGCAGTTTATCGGGGCTAGCGGTTAGCACAGATACGCAGTATTTT.

The genes are TRBV25-1 and TRBJ2-7; 7 bases are a match to TRBD2. The V gene end was trimmed by 6 bases and the J gene end by 0 bases; junction bases not matched to a gene: 11. The CDR3 runs 16 residues. Germline CDR1 reads MGHDK; CDR2 reads SYGVNS. In DNA, the CDR3 is TGTGCCAGCAGCGATCAGACAGCGGGACTCTCCTACGAGCAGTACTTC. Its translation is CASSDQTAGLSYEQYF.

CDR3 nucleotide sequence: TGTGCCAGCAGCCAAGATTCCCCGGGACAGGGTTCAGATACGCAGTATTTT. Translated: CASSQDSPGQGSDTQYF. The chain joins TRBV4-2 to TRBJ2-3; TRBD1 aligns across 9 bases. The ends lost 0 bases at V and 4 bases at J; junction bases unmatched: 8. Germline V gene data show CDR1 as LGHNA and CDR2 as YNFKEQ. The CDR3 consists of 17 residues.

The V and J genes are TRBV11-2 and TRBJ1-2, with 7 nucleotides matching TRBD1. The V segment lost 5 bases and the J segment 7 bases; nucleotides outside the gene matches: 13. The CDR3 has 15 residues. Germline lookup yields CDR1 SGHAT and CDR2 FQNNGV. The chain's CDR3 is CASSRNRGAPFGYTF. CDR3 in DNA: TGTGCCAGCAGCCGAAACAGGGGAGCCCCCTTTGGCTACACCTTC.

The chain carries TRBV18 and TRBJ2-1, with 14 bases identical to TRBD2. Germline V gene data show CDR1 as KGHSH and CDR2 as LQKENI. The V gene end was trimmed by 4 bases and the J gene end by 2 bases; junction bases not matched to a gene: 7. The CDR3 runs 18 residues. Here the CDR3 reads CASSRLAGGPSTYNEQFF. The CDR3 region has the DNA TGTGCCAGCTCACGACTAGCGGGAGGGCCGAGCACCTACAATGAGCAGTTCTTC.

V and J are TRBV10-3 and TRBJ1-1; no firm D call. Germline values: CDR1 ENHRY, CDR2 SYGVKD. This CDR3 is built from 14 residues. Deletions cut 6 bases from V and 1 base from J, with 12 bases between. The CDR3 loop reads CAIRTQHQNTEAFF. In DNA, the CDR3 is TGTGCCATCAGGACACAGCACCAGAACACTGAAGCTTTCTTT.

This clone occurred once. The CDR3 coding sequence is TGTGCCAGCTCGCCCACGTCGGGACATCTAGCTCATGGCTACACCTTC. It is translated as CASSPTSGHLAHGYTF. The rearrangement joins TRBV18 to TRBJ1-2; tentative D call: TRBD1 (6 bases). Deletions cut 6 bases from V and 6 bases from J, with 23 bases between. Germline assignment: CDR1 KGHSH and CDR2 LQKENI. The CDR3 loop spans 16 amino acids.

V is TRBV28 and J is TRBJ1-4; 7 bases are a match to TRBD1. Germline CDR1 MDHEN, CDR2 SYDVKM. J gave up 4 bases and V 5 bases, and 7 bases lay outside the gene matches. This CDR3 is 15 amino acids long. CDR3: CASSPRTGLNEKLFF. CDR3 DNA sequence: TGTGCCAGCAGTCCCCGGACAGGCCTTAATGAAAAACTGTTTTTT.

The J gene is TRBJ1-4, the V gene TRBV6-6, with D perhaps matching TRBD1 (5 bases). CDR1 is MNHNY, CDR2 SVGAGI, per germline (reference sequence). This CDR3 is 16 amino acids long. The V end lost 4 bases, the J end lost 7 bases, and 19 bases lay between the germline ends. CDR3 in DNA: TGTGCCAGCAGTTCCCCCCGGGGGGAGGGGAGTGAAAAACTGTTTTTT. Translated, it gives CASSSPRGEGSEKLFF.

This clone came up once. The chain carries TRBV19 and TRBJ1-2; 8 nucleotides align to TRBD1. Germline trimming cut 3 bases from V and 1 base from J; bases unmatched to any gene: 7. CDR1 is LNHDA and CDR2 is SQIVND in the germline V gene (reference sequence). This CDR3 is 16 amino acids long. CDR3 DNA: TGTGCCAGTAGTATGGGACAGGATAGACTTAACTATGGCTACACCTTC. Protein product: CASSMGQDRLNYGYTF.

The J gene is TRBJ2-7, the V gene TRBV28; weak D call: TRBD1 (5 bases). Germline-derived CDR1 and CDR2 are MDHEN and SYDVKM. With 6 bases removed from V and 0 bases from J, the gap between germline ends came to 21 bases. The CDR3 totals 17 residues. The CDR3 sequence: CASSYEPTVPSSYEQYF. In DNA form, the CDR3 reads TGTGCCAGCAGCTACGAACCGACAGTGCCTAGCTCCTACGAGCAGTACTTC.